One T cell receptor (beta chain) is described in this entry. Germline loops: CDR1 LGHNA, CDR2 YSLEER. Trimming at V came to 1 base and at J to 0 bases, leaving 9 bases not matched to a gene. There are 18 residues in the CDR3. Produced via immunoSEQ multiplex PCR; TCRdb's table is partial and in-frame only. This table has approximately 290,000 clones, around nine tenths appearing once. These data are taken from a study of blood T cell repertoires in COVID-19. This clonotype originated in a woman aged 60-75 years with acute or convalescent COVID-19. The V gene is TRBV4-3, the J gene TRBJ2-7; TRBD1 matches at 10 bases. What was sequenced was peripheral blood. CDR3 loop: CASSQVLAGTGDSYEQYF. CDR3 in DNA: TGCGCCAGCAGCCAAGTCCTGGCCGGGACAGGGGACTCCTACGAGCAGTACTTC.